The rows below give T cell receptor beta chains drawn from one sample of a study of T cells in Graves' hyperthyroidism and ophthalmopathy. TCRdb re-derived calls from the multiplex PCR reads in MiXCR, one entry per CDR3 protein. The sample lists under 550,000 distinct CDR3 sequences, less than 20% occurring once. Sequencing input: blood. Receptors originate from a man aged 35-49 years with Graves' ophthalmopathy. The CDR3 runs from the conserved cysteine through the conserved F or W. A D gene is named only where the DNA matches it firmly. Size values are once, few and many counts, or a class for expanded clones, and some rows have none.

j_call: TRBJ2-3; cdr3_length: 15; clone_size: few; v_call: TRBV9; d_call: TRBD2; cdr3_nt: TGTGCCAGCAGCGTCGGGGGGGCGGTTACAGATACGCAGTATTTT; cdr3_aa: CASSVGGAVTDTQYF
j_call: TRBJ2-2; cdr3_length: 15; clone_size: NA; v_call: TRBV7-6; d_call: NA; cdr3_nt: TGTGCCAGCAGCCCCGGGGCCCGTAGCACCGGGGAGCTGTTTTTT; cdr3_aa: CASSPGARSTGELFF
j_call: TRBJ2-7; cdr3_length: 15; clone_size: many; v_call: TRBV28; d_call: NA; cdr3_nt: TGTGCCAGCAGTTTGGTCAGGGGCGGGGGCTACGAGCAGTACTTC; cdr3_aa: CASSLVRGGGYEQYF
j_call: TRBJ2-1; cdr3_length: 14; clone_size: once; v_call: TRBV20-1; d_call: NA; cdr3_nt: TGCAGTGCCTCGGGACGGCAGGGGAAAAATGAGCAGTTCTTC; cdr3_aa: CSASGRQGKNEQFF
j_call: TRBJ2-7; cdr3_length: 14; clone_size: many; v_call: TRBV27; d_call: TRBD1; cdr3_nt: TGTGCCAGCAGTTTGGGGACAGGGGGCGTCGAGCAGTACTTC; cdr3_aa: CASSLGTGGVEQYF
j_call: TRBJ2-2; cdr3_length: 13; clone_size: many; v_call: TRBV2; d_call: NA; cdr3_nt: TGTGCCAGCAGACTAGTTAGCACCGGGGAGCTGTTTTTT; cdr3_aa: CASRLVSTGELFF
j_call: TRBJ2-3; cdr3_length: 15; clone_size: NA; v_call: TRBV28; d_call: TRBD2; cdr3_nt: TGTGCCAGCAGCCAGTCGGGACTAGCGGGCCATACGCAGTATTTT; cdr3_aa: CASSQSGLAGHTQYF
j_call: TRBJ1-1; cdr3_length: 14; clone_size: NA; v_call: TRBV18; d_call: NA; cdr3_nt: TGTGCCAGCTCAGAGTCAATAGGGGTATTGGACGCTTTCTTT; cdr3_aa: CASSESIGVLDAFF
j_call: TRBJ1-6; cdr3_length: 14; clone_size: few; v_call: TRBV27; d_call: TRBD1; cdr3_nt: TGTGCCAGCACTCACGACAGGGAAGGCTCACCCCTCCACTTT; cdr3_aa: CASTHDREGSPLHF
j_call: TRBJ1-4; cdr3_length: 14; clone_size: NA; v_call: TRBV9; d_call: NA; cdr3_nt: TGTGCCAGCAGCGTAGCAGGGAGTTACGAAAAACTGTTTTTT; cdr3_aa: CASSVAGSYEKLFF
j_call: TRBJ1-1; cdr3_length: 16; clone_size: few; v_call: TRBV4-1; d_call: NA; cdr3_nt: TGCGCCAGCAGCCAAGAAGTCCAGGGCGCTGTCACTGAAGCTTTCTTT; cdr3_aa: CASSQEVQGAVTEAFF
j_call: TRBJ1-1; cdr3_length: 12; clone_size: NA; v_call: TRBV2; d_call: NA; cdr3_nt: TGTGCCAGCAGTGTTCTTCCCACTGAAGCTTTCTTT; cdr3_aa: CASSVLPTEAFF
j_call: TRBJ2-3; cdr3_length: 17; clone_size: few; v_call: TRBV7-9; d_call: TRBD2; cdr3_nt: TGTGCCAGCAGCTTCCTGATCCGGACCCGGGGGGCAGATACGCAGTATTTT; cdr3_aa: CASSFLIRTRGADTQYF
j_call: TRBJ1-5; cdr3_length: 15; clone_size: NA; v_call: TRBV28; d_call: TRBD1; cdr3_nt: TGTGCCAGCGGGGGGTGGACAGGGGACGGTCAGCCCCAGCATTTT; cdr3_aa: CASGGWTGDGQPQHF
j_call: TRBJ1-1; cdr3_length: 16; clone_size: NA; v_call: TRBV30; d_call: NA; cdr3_nt: TGTGCCTGGAGTGTCCCAACGGGGCGGGGGCCGCTTCGAGCTTTCTTT; cdr3_aa: CAWSVPTGRGPLRAFF
j_call: TRBJ2-1; cdr3_length: 13; clone_size: many; v_call: TRBV28; d_call: NA; cdr3_nt: TGTGCCATAAAGGACGGACCCTACAATGAGCAGTTCTTC; cdr3_aa: CAIKDGPYNEQFF
j_call: TRBJ1-5; cdr3_length: 14; clone_size: once; v_call: TRBV4-2; d_call: NA; cdr3_nt: TGTGCCAGCAGCCACCTGTTTAGCAATCAGCCCCAGCATTTT; cdr3_aa: CASSHLFSNQPQHF
j_call: TRBJ2-2; cdr3_length: 17; clone_size: NA; v_call: TRBV28; d_call: TRBD1; cdr3_nt: TGTGCCAGCACCTGGGACAGTCTGAAGGGAAACACCGGGGAGCTGTTTTTT; cdr3_aa: CASTWDSLKGNTGELFF
j_call: TRBJ2-1; cdr3_length: 16; clone_size: NA; v_call: TRBV7-6; d_call: NA; cdr3_nt: TGTGCCAGCAGCTTAGCCTCGCATCTTAGCGGTAATGAGCAGTTCTTC; cdr3_aa: CASSLASHLSGNEQFF
j_call: TRBJ2-2; cdr3_length: 15; clone_size: NA; v_call: TRBV4-2; d_call: NA; cdr3_nt: TGTGCCAGCAGCCGGGGCCAGGTTGGCACCGGGGAGCTGTTTTTT; cdr3_aa: CASSRGQVGTGELFF
j_call: TRBJ2-1; cdr3_length: 16; clone_size: few; v_call: TRBV12-3/TRBV12-4; d_call: NA; cdr3_nt: TGTGCCAGCAGTTTAAATCAAGGGAGGACCTACAATGAGCAGTTCTTC; cdr3_aa: CASSLNQGRTYNEQFF
j_call: TRBJ2-3; cdr3_length: 17; clone_size: many; v_call: TRBV5-1; d_call: TRBD2; cdr3_nt: TGCGCCAGCAGCCTTCCTTTAGCGGGAGGGAAGACAGATACGCAGTATTTT; cdr3_aa: CASSLPLAGGKTDTQYF
j_call: TRBJ1-3; cdr3_length: 14; clone_size: few; v_call: TRBV6-2/TRBV6-3; d_call: NA; cdr3_nt: TGTGCCAGCAGACAAACAGCTACTGGAAACACCATATATTTT; cdr3_aa: CASRQTATGNTIYF
j_call: TRBJ1-3; cdr3_length: 16; clone_size: few; v_call: TRBV4-3; d_call: NA; cdr3_nt: TGCGCCAGCAGCCAAGATGTCAGCATCTCTGGAAACACCATATATTTT; cdr3_aa: CASSQDVSISGNTIYF
j_call: TRBJ2-7; cdr3_length: 14; clone_size: many; v_call: TRBV3-1; d_call: NA; cdr3_nt: TGTGCCAGCAGCCACCCGGGACGGACCTACGAGCAGTACTTC; cdr3_aa: CASSHPGRTYEQYF
j_call: TRBJ2-7; cdr3_length: 14; clone_size: many; v_call: TRBV10-3; d_call: NA; cdr3_nt: TGTGCCATCAGGGAAGCGGGTGACACCTACGAGCAGTACTTC; cdr3_aa: CAIREAGDTYEQYF
j_call: TRBJ2-5; cdr3_length: 16; clone_size: NA; v_call: TRBV5-1; d_call: TRBD2; cdr3_nt: TGCGCCAGCAGCTTGCCGCGGGGGGGGTTTTCGGAGACCCAGTACTTC; cdr3_aa: CASSLPRGGFSETQYF
j_call: TRBJ1-1; cdr3_length: 16; clone_size: many; v_call: TRBV7-2; d_call: NA; cdr3_nt: TGTGCCAGCACCCTGGGGATGGTAGTAGGTGACACTGAAGCTTTCTTT; cdr3_aa: CASTLGMVVGDTEAFF
j_call: TRBJ2-2; cdr3_length: 15; clone_size: many; v_call: TRBV7-3; d_call: TRBD1; cdr3_nt: TGTGCCAGCAGAAACCGGGACAGGGGTGGCGGGGAGCTGTTTTTT; cdr3_aa: CASRNRDRGGGELFF
j_call: TRBJ2-7; cdr3_length: 14; clone_size: many; v_call: TRBV6-5; d_call: NA; cdr3_nt: TGTGCCAGCAGTTACTCGGTAGCTTCCTACGAGCAGTACTTC; cdr3_aa: CASSYSVASYEQYF
j_call: TRBJ2-7; cdr3_length: 13; clone_size: NA; v_call: TRBV2; d_call: NA; cdr3_nt: TGTGCCAGCAGGCAACTACCAAGCTACGAGCAGTACTTC; cdr3_aa: CASRQLPSYEQYF
j_call: TRBJ2-7; cdr3_length: 14; clone_size: NA; v_call: TRBV28; d_call: NA; cdr3_nt: TGTGCCAGCAGTTTAAAGGGGAGCGGGCACGAGCAGTACTTC; cdr3_aa: CASSLKGSGHEQYF
j_call: TRBJ1-3; cdr3_length: 14; clone_size: NA; v_call: TRBV20-1; d_call: NA; cdr3_nt: TGCAGTGCCGAGGCCGGCGGGACTGGAAACACCATATATTTT; cdr3_aa: CSAEAGGTGNTIYF
j_call: TRBJ2-3; cdr3_length: 16; clone_size: many; v_call: TRBV7-3; d_call: TRBD2; cdr3_nt: TGTGCCAGCAGCCCCACTAGCGGGAGGGCCACAGATACGCAGTATTTT; cdr3_aa: CASSPTSGRATDTQYF